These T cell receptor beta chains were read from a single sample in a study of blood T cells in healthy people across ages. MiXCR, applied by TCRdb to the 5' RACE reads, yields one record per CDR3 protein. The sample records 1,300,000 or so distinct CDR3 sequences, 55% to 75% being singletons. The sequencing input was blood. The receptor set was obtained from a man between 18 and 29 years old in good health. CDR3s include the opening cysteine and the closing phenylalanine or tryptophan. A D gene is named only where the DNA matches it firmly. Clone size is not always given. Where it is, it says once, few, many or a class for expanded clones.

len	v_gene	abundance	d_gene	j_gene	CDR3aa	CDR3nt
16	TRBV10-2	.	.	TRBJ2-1	CASSDNGLSSYNEQFF	TGCGCCAGCAGTGACAACGGGCTGAGCTCCTACAATGAGCAGTTCTTC
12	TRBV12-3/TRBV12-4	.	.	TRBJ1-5	CASSSRSQPQHF	TGTGCCAGCAGTTCTCGGTCTCAGCCCCAGCATTTT
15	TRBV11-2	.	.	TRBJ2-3	CASSPWDLSTDTQYF	TGTGCCAGCAGCCCGTGGGACCTGAGCACAGATACGCAGTATTTT
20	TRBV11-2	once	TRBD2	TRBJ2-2	CASSALFGGATNTNTGELFF	TGTGCCAGCAGCGCCCTGTTCGGGGGGGCCACTAATACGAACACCGGGGAGCTGTTTTTT
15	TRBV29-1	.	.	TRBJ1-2	CSVDRISGANYGYTF	TGCAGCGTTGATCGTATTTCGGGGGCTAACTATGGCTACACCTTC
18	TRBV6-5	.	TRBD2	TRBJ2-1	CASSYGVSGRYSYNEQFF	TGTGCCAGCAGTTACGGCGTTAGCGGGAGGTACTCCTACAATGAGCAGTTCTTC
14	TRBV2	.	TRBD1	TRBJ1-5	CASSARTGDQPQHF	TGTGCCAGCAGTGCTAGGACAGGGGATCAGCCCCAGCATTTT
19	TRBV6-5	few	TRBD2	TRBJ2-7	CASSYRMAGFRAGGYEQYF	TGTGCCAGCAGTTACCGGATGGCGGGGTTTCGAGCGGGGGGCTACGAGCAGTACTTC
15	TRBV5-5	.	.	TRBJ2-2	CASSLRQLNTGELFF	TGTGCCAGCAGCTTGAGGCAATTGAACACCGGGGAGCTGTTTTTT
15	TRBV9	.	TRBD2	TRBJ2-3	CASSGASGSTDTQYF	TGTGCCAGCAGCGGGGCTAGCGGGTCAACAGATACGCAGTATTTT
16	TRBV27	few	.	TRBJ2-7	CASSARPGHSSYEQYF	TGTGCCAGCAGTGCTCGACCGGGACACAGCTCCTACGAGCAGTACTTC